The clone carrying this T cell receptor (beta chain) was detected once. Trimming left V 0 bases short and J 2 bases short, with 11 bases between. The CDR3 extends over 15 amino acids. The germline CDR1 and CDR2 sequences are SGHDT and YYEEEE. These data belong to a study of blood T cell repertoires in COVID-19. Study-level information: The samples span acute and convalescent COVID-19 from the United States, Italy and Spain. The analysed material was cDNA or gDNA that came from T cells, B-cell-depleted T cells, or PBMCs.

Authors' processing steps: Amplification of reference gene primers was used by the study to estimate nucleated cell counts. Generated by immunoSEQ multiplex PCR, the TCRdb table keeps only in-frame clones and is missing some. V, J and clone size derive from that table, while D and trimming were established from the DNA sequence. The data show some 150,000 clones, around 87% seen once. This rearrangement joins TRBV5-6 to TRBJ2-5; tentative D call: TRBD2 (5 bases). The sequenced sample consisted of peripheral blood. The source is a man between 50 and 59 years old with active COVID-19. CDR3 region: CASSLGVTGQETQYF. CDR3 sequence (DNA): TGTGCCAGCAGCTTGGGGGTAACGGGGCAAGAGACCCAGTACTTC.